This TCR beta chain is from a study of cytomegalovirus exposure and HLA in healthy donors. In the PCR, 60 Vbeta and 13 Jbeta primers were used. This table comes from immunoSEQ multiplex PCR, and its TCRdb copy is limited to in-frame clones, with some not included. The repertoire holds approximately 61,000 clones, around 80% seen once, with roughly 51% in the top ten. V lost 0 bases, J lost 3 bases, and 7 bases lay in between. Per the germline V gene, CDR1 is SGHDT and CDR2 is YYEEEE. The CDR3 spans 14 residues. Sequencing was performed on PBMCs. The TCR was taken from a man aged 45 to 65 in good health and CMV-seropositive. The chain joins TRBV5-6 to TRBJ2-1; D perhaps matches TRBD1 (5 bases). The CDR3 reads CASSLARDYNEQFF. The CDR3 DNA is TGTGCCAGCAGCTTGGCCAGGGACTACAATGAGCAGTTCTTC.